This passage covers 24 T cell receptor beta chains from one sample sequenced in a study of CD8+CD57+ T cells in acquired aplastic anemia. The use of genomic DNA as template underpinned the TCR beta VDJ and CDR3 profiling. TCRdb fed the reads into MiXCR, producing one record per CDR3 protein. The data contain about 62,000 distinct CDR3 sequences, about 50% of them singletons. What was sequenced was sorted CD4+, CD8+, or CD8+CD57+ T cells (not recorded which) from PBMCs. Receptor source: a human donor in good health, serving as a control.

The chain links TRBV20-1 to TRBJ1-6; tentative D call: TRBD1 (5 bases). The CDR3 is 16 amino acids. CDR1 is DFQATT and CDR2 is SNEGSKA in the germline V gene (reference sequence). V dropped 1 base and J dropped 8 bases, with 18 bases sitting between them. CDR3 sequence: CSARGQGMGWDSPLHF. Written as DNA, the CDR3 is TGCAGTGCTAGAGGGCAGGGTATGGGGTGGGATTCACCCCTCCACTTT.

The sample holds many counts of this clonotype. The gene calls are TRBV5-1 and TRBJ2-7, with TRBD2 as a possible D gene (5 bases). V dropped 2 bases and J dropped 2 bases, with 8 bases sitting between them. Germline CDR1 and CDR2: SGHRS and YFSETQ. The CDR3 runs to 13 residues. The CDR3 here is CASSLRGTYEQYF. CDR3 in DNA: TGCGCCAGCAGCTTACGGGGTACCTACGAGCAGTACTTC.

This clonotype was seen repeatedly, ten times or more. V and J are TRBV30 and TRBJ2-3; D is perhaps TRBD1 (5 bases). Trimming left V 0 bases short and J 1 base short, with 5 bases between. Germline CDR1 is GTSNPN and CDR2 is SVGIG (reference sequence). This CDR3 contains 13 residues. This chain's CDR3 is CAWSVGGTDTQYF. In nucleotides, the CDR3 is TGTGCCTGGAGTGTAGGGGGCACAGATACGCAGTATTTT.

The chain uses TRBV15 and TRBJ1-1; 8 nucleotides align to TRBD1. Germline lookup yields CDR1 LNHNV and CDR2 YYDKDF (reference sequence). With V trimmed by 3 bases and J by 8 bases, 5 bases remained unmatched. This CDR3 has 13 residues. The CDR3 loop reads CATSSLRDREAFF. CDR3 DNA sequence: TGTGCCACCAGCAGCCTCCGGGACAGGGAAGCTTTCTTT.

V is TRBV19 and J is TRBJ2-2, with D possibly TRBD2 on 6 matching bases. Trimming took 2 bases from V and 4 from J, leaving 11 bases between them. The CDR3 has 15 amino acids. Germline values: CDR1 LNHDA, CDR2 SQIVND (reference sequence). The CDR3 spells CASSIYPGGTGELFF. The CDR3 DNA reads TGTGCCAGTAGTATATACCCCGGGGGCACCGGGGAGCTGTTTTTT. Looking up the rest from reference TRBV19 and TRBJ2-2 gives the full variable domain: DGGITQSPKYLFRKEGQNVTLSCEQNLNHDAMYWYRQDPGQGLRLIYYSQIVNDFQKGDIAEGYSVSREKKESFPLTVTSAQKNPTAFYLCASSIYPGGTGELFFGEGSRLTVL.

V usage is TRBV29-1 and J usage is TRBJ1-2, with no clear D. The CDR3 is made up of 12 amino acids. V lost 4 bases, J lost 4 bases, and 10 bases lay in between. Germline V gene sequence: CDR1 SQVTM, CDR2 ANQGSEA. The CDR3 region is CSVVHLLYGYTF. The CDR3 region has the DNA TGCAGCGTTGTACACCTGCTCTATGGCTACACCTTC.

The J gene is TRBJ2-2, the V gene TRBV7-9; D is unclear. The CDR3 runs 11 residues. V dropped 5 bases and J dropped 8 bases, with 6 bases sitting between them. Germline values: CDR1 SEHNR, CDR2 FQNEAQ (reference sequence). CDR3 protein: CASSKAGELFF. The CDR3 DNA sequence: TGTGCCAGCAGCAAGGCAGGGGAGCTGTTTTTT.

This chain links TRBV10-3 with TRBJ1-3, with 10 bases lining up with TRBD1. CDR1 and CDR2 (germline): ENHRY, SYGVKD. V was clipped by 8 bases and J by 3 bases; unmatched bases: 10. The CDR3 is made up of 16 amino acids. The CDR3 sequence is CAIGDRTGGYGNTIYF. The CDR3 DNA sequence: TGTGCCATCGGGGACCGGACAGGGGGTTATGGAAACACCATATATTTT.

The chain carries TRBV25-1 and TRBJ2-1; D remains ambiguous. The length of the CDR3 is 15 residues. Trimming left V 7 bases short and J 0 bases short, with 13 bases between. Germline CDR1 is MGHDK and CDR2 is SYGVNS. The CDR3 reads CASTRTESSYNEQFF. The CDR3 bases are TGTGCCAGCACCCGGACCGAGAGCTCCTACAATGAGCAGTTCTTC.

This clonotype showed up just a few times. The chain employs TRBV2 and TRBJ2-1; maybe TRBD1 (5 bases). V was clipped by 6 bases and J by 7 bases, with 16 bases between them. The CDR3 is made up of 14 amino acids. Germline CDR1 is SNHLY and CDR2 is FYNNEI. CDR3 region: CASRLPGIDNEQFF. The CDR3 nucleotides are TGTGCCAGCAGGTTGCCAGGGATCGATAATGAGCAGTTCTTC.

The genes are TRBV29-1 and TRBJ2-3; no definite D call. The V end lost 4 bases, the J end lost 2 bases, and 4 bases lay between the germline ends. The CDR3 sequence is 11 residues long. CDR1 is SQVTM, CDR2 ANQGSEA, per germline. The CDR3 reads CSVVYTDTQYF. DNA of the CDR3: TGCAGCGTTGTCTACACAGATACGCAGTATTTT.

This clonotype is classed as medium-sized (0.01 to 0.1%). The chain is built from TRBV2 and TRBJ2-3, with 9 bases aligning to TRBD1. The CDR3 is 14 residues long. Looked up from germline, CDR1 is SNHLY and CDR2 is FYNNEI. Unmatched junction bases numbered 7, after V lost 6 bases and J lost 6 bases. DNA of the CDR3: TGTGCCAGCAGGGAAACAGGGGGCGCGGATACGCAGTATTTT. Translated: CASRETGGADTQYF.

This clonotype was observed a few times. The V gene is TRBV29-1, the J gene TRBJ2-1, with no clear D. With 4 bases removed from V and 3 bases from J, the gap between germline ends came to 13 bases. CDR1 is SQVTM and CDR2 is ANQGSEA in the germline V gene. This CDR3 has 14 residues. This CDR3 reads CSVALGRDYNEQFF. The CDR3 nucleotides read TGCAGCGTTGCTCTCGGGCGCGACTACAATGAGCAGTTCTTC.

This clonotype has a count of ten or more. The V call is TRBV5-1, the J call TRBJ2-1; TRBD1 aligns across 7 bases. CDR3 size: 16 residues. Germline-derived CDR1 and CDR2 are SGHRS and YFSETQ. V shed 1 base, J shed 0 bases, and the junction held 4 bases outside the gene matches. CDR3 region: CASSLSSGGSYNEQFF. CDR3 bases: TGCGCCAGCAGCTTGAGCTCAGGGGGCTCCTACAATGAGCAGTTCTTC.

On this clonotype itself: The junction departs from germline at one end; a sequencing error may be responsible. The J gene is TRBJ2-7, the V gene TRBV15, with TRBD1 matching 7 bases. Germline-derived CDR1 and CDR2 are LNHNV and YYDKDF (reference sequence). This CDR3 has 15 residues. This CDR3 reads CAASSLDRDTYRQYF. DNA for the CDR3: TGTGCCGCCAGCAGCCTCGACAGGGACACATACAGGCAGTACTTC.

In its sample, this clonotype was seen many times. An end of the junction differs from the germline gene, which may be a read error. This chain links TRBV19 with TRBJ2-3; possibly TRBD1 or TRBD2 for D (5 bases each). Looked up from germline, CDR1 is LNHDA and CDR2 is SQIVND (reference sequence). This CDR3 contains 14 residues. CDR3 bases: TGTGCCAGTAGTGTAGAGGGGCGGGCAGATACGCAGTATTTT. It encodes CASSVEGRADTQYF.

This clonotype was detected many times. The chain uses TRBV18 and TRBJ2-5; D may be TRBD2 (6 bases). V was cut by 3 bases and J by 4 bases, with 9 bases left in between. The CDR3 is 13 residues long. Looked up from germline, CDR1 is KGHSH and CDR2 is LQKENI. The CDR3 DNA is TGTGCCAGCTCACCCCAGGGAGGAGAGACCCAGTACTTC. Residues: CASSPQGGETQYF.

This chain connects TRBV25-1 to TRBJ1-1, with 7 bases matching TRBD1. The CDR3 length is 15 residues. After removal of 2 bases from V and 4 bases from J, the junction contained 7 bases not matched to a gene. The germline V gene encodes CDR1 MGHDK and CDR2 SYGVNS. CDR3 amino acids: CASSERSAGGTEAFF. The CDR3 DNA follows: TGTGCCAGCAGTGAACGTTCGGCAGGGGGCACTGAAGCTTTCTTT.

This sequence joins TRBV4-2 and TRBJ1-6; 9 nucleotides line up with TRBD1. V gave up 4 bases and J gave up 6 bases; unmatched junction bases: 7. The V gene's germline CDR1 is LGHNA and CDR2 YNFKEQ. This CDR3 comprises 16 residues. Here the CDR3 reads CASSPLGQGSNSPLHF. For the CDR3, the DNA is TGTGCCAGCAGCCCTCTGGGACAGGGCTCTAATTCACCCCTCCACTTT.

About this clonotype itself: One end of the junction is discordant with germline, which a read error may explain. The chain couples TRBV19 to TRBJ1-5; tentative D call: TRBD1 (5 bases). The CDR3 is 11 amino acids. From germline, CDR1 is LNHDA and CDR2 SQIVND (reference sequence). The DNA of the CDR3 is TGTGCCAGTAGATCCCCGGGACCCCGGCATTTT. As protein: CASRSPGPRHF.

The CDR3 protein is CASSRTRYEAFF. The CDR3 nucleotides read TGTGCCAGCAGCAGGACTCGGTATGAAGCTTTCTTT. This chain connects TRBV14 to TRBJ1-1, with no clear D. From germline, CDR1 is SGHDN and CDR2 FVKESK. V was cut by 5 bases and J by 7 bases, with 11 bases left in between. There are 12 residues in the CDR3.

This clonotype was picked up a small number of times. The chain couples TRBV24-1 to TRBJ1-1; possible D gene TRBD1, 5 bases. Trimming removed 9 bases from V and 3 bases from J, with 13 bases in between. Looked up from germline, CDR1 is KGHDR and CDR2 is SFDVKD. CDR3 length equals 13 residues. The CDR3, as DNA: TGTGCCACCGGTTCAGGGCGGGACACTGAAGCTTTCTTT. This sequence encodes CATGSGRDTEAFF.

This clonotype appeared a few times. CDR3 bases: TGCAGCGTTGGCCAGGGGGGCACTGAAGCTTTCTTT. Its translation: CSVGQGGTEAFF. The chain uses TRBV29-1 and TRBJ1-1; 7 bases are a match to TRBD1. Germline assignment: CDR1 SQVTM and CDR2 ANQGSEA. V was pared by 4 bases and J by 4 bases, with 3 bases of the junction left unmatched. The CDR3 is 12 amino acids.

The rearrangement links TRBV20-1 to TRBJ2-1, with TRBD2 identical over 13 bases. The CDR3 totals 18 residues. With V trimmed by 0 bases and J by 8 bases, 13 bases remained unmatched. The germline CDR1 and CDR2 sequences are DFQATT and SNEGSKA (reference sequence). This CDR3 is CSARDRTSGGDGRDEQFF. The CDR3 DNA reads TGCAGTGCTAGAGATCGGACTAGCGGGGGTGACGGACGGGATGAGCAGTTCTTC.